This T cell receptor beta chain was captured by sequencing in a study of regulatory T cells in long-lasting Graves disease. Notes on the study in general: Preferential use of TRBV28, TRBJ1-2 and TRBJ2-5 was seen in persistent disease.

Arm-PCR with iRepertoire HTBI primers amplified the CDR3 regions for these TCR beta libraries. From the multiplex PCR reads, TCRdb called clonotypes with MiXCR, one entry per CDR3 protein. The sample yields roughly 350,000 distinct CDR3 sequences, 15% to 20% seen once. Trimming stripped 5 bases from V and 2 bases from J, with 16 bases between. The CDR3 has 14 amino acids. Germline CDR1 and CDR2: DFQATT and SNEGSKA (reference sequence). Regarding time point: newly diagnosed GD, antithyroid drugs for less than 3 months. There was RNA extracted from PBMCs, and the TCR library was made from it. In regard to this clonotype: What it binds is unknown. A much larger clone differs by one base, so this may be a read error.

Separately, the same data were catalogued under a study of T cells in Graves' hyperthyroidism and ophthalmopathy. According to that study: Exclusion followed for patients with uncontrolled infection, other autoimmune disease, pregnancy or lactation. First-round RT-PCR with HTBI primers amplified the TCR CDR3 region.

The sequence came from a woman aged 18-29 years with Graves disease. The sample consisted of peripheral blood mononuclear cells (PBMCs), taken at new diagnosis, from a patient treated with antithyroid drugs. The genes are TRBV20-1 and TRBJ2-7; D perhaps matches TRBD2 (5 bases). CDR3 loop: CSADVWPEAYEQYF. CDR3 DNA sequence: TGCAGTGCTGATGTTTGGCCGGAGGCCTACGAGCAGTACTTC.